Listed here is a single T cell receptor beta chain. The data were taken from a study of blood T cell repertoires in COVID-19. Study background: Donors in the United States, Italy and Spain gave samples during acute or convalescent COVID-19.

CDR1 KGHSH and CDR2 LQKENI come from the germline V gene. V lost 4 bases and J lost 5, with 11 bases in between. The CDR3 loop spans 13 amino acids. Here immunoSEQ multiplex PCR was the method, and the copy in TCRdb shows in-frame clones only, minus some. This table has hundreds of thousands of clones, 85% appearing once. Sample: peripheral blood. The receptor's source is a woman aged 18-29 years with acute or convalescent COVID-19. The rearrangement uses TRBV18 and TRBJ1-1; TRBD1 is a possible D gene (5 bases). CDR3 sequence reads: CASSQGARTEAFF. The CDR3 DNA is TGTGCCAGCTCACAAGGGGCTAGGACTGAAGCTTTCTTT.